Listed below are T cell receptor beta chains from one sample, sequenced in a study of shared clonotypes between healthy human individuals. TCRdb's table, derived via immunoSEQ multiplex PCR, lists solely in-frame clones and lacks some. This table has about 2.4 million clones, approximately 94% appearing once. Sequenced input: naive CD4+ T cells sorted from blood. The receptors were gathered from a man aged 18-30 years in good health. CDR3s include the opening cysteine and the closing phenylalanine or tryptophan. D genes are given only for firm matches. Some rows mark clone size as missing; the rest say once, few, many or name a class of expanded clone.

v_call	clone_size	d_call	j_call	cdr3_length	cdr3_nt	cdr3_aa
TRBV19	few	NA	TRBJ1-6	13	TGTGCCAGTCGGGCAGTTGATAATTCACCCCTCCACTTT	CASRAVDNSPLHF
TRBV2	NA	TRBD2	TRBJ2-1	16	TGTGCCAGCAGAGAACTAGCGGGAGGGGCCTACAATGAGCAGTTCTTC	CASRELAGGAYNEQFF
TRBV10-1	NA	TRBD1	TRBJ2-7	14	TGCGCCAGCAGTGACCAGGGGGCAGCTGGAGAGCAGTACTTC	CASSDQGAAGEQYF
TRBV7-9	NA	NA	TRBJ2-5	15	TGTGCCAGCAGCTTAAATACCTGGCTCCAAGAGACCCAGTACTTC	CASSLNTWLQETQYF
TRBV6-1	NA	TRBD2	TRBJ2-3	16	TGTGCCAGCAGTGGCCGGGGGGGGGCCGCTGGAGATACGCAGTATTTT	CASSGRGGAAGDTQYF
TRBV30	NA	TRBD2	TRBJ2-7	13	TGTGCCTGGAGTTACGGGACTAACTACGAGCAGTACTTC	CAWSYGTNYEQYF
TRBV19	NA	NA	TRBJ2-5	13	TGTGCCAGTAGAGAGGGCCCTAAAGAGACCCAGTACTTC	CASREGPKETQYF
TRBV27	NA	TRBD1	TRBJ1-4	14	TGTGCCAGCAGCAACCAGGGGGCTGATGAAAAACTGTTTTTT	CASSNQGADEKLFF
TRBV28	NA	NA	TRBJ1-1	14	TGTGCCAGCAGCTCCTTTAAAGTGGTGGCTGAAGCTTTCTTT	CASSSFKVVAEAFF
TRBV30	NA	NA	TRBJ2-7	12	TGTGCCTGGTCTCGGGAGAACTACGAGCAGTACTTC	CAWSRENYEQYF
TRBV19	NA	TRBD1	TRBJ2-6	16	TGTGCCAGTAGTGACGGGACAGGGACTGGGGCCAACGTCCTGACTTTC	CASSDGTGTGANVLTF
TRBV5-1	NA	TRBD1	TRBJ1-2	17	TGCGCCAGCACCCCGGCCCTATTCTCGACAGGGGGCTATGGCTACACCTTC	CASTPALFSTGGYGYTF
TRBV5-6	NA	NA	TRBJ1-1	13	TGTGCCAGCAGCTCCACCTTACGCGCTGAAGCTTTCTTT	CASSSTLRAEAFF
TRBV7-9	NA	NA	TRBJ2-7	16	TGTGCCAGCAGCTTGTTTCCCCCGGGGAACTCCTACGAGCAGTACTTC	CASSLFPPGNSYEQYF
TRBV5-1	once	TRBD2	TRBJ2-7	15	TGCGCCAGCAGCTTTTCTCTAGCGGGAGCCTACGAGCAGTACTTC	CASSFSLAGAYEQYF
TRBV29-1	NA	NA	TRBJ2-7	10	TGCAGCGTAATGGAAGGACAGCAGTACTTC	CSVMEGQQYF
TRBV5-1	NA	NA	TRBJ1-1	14	TGCGCCAGCAGGGGGGACCCCATGAACACTGAAGCTTTCTTT	CASRGDPMNTEAFF
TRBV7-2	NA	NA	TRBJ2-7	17	TGTGCCAGCAGCTTGGGCCCCGGAACTGCGGCTATTAGGAAGCAGTACTTC	CASSLGPGTAAIRKQYF
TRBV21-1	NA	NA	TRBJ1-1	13	TGTGCCAGCAGCAACAGGTACAACACTGAAGCTTTCTTT	CASSNRYNTEAFF
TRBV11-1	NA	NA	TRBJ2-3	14	TGTGCCAGCAGCTTAGAGATGAGCACAGATACGCAGTATTTT	CASSLEMSTDTQYF
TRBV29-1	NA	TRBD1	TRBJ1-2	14	TGCAGCGGGAAGACAGGGGACTCTAACTATGGCTACACCTTC	CSGKTGDSNYGYTF
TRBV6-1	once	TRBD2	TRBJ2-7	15	TGTGCCACCGACGTAGGCGGGGGTCCCTCCTACGAGCAGTACTTC	CATDVGGGPSYEQYF
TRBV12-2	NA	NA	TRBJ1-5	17	TGTGCAAGTCGCTTAGAGGCTTTGCCAGGAAGAGGTCAGCCCCAGCATTTT	CASRLEALPGRGQPQHF